Presented here are 21 T cell receptor beta chains from one specimen sequenced in a study of cytomegalovirus exposure and HLA in healthy donors. Repertoires were generated with immunoSEQ multiplex PCR, while TCRdb's copy carries only in-frame clones and drops some. This sample carries 140,000 to 150,000 clones, roughly 92% of them seen once, and the ten largest clones take roughly 0.7%. Sequenced: PBMCs. Every receptor here comes from a man aged 18 to 30 in good health and CMV-seronegative.

There are a few counts of this clone. For the CDR3, the DNA is TGTGCCAGTAGTACGGGACAGTATGGCTACACCTTC. This encodes CASSTGQYGYTF. The rearrangement joins TRBV19 to TRBJ1-2; the match to TRBD1 covers 7 bases. The CDR3 loop spans 12 amino acids. V was clipped by 4 bases and J by 5 bases; unmatched bases: 1. The germline CDR1 and CDR2 sequences are LNHDA and SQIVND (reference sequence).

This chain links TRBV5-6 with TRBJ1-1; D call uncertain. Trimming removed 4 bases from V and 5 bases from J, with 9 bases in between. The CDR3 has 12 residues. Germline values: CDR1 SGHDT, CDR2 YYEEEE. The CDR3 sequence: CASSPRRTEAFF. DNA for the CDR3: TGTGCCAGCAGCCCGCGGCGAACTGAAGCTTTCTTT.

The rearrangement links TRBV29-1 to TRBJ2-3; TRBD2 aligns across 7 bases. The germline CDR1 and CDR2 sequences are SQVTM and ANQGSEA. Germline trimming cut 8 bases from V and 2 bases from J; bases unmatched to any gene: 10. This CDR3 is built from 14 residues. The CDR3 sequence: CSTDSGPNTDTQYF. The CDR3 DNA reads as TGCAGCACCGATAGCGGGCCGAACACAGATACGCAGTATTTT.

CDR3: CASSLDGAYNEQFF. As DNA, the CDR3 is TGCGCCAGCAGCTTGGATGGAGCCTACAATGAGCAGTTCTTC. This rearrangement joins TRBV5-1 to TRBJ2-1; D remains ambiguous. The length of the CDR3 is 14 residues. From germline, CDR1 is SGHRS and CDR2 YFSETQ. V lost 0 bases and J lost 2, with 6 bases in between.

In this sample, this clone turned up once. The rearrangement uses TRBV7-6 and TRBJ2-1, with 10 bases fitting TRBD1. Germline V CDR1 and CDR2: SGHVS, FNYEAQ. J lost 3 bases, V lost 5 bases, and 7 bases had no gene match. The CDR3 has 16 amino acids. DNA of the CDR3: TGTGCCAGCAGCCTGAGACAGGGGGCCAGCTACAATGAGCAGTTCTTC. Its protein product is CASSLRQGASYNEQFF.

The V and J genes are TRBV19 and TRBJ1-1, with D possibly being TRBD1 (5 bases). Between the trimmed V and J ends, which lost 4 bases and 0 bases, there was a span of 9 bases. In germline, CDR1 is LNHDA, CDR2 SQIVND (reference sequence). CDR3 length equals 14 residues. The CDR3 sequence: CASSTGGVNTEAFF. The CDR3 DNA sequence: TGTGCCAGTAGTACGGGGGGAGTGAACACTGAAGCTTTCTTT.

CDR3 in DNA: TGCGCCAGCAGCTTGGGCGGGACAGGGGTTTCGTATGGCTACACCTTC. This gives the protein CASSLGGTGVSYGYTF. The rearrangement uses TRBV5-1 and TRBJ1-2; TRBD1 aligns across 10 bases. From germline, CDR1 is SGHRS and CDR2 YFSETQ. The CDR3 runs 16 residues. V lost 0 bases and J lost 5; bases outside the gene matches: 7.

This clone was seen a single time. The chain recombines TRBV19 with TRBJ2-5; tentatively, D is TRBD1 (6 bases). Germline loops: CDR1 LNHDA, CDR2 SQIVND (reference sequence). CDR3 length: 14 residues. The germline V and J ends were trimmed by 5 bases and 2 bases, with 12 bases remaining between them. CDR3 region: CASSQGRLQETQYF. The CDR3 DNA reads TGTGCCAGTAGTCAGGGGCGTTTGCAAGAGACCCAGTACTTC. Full variable domain (rest looked up from reference TRBV19 and TRBJ2-5): DGGITQSPKYLFRKEGQNVTLSCEQNLNHDAMYWYRQDPGQGLRLIYYSQIVNDFQKGDIAEGYSVSREKKESFPLTVTSAQKNPTAFYLCASSQGRLQETQYFGPGTRLLVL.

The CDR3 loop is CASRPTGKYEQYV. The CDR3 nucleotides are TGTGCCAGCAGGCCGACAGGGAAATACGAGCAGTACGTC. The rearrangement uses TRBV6-1 and TRBJ2-7, with 7 bases that match TRBD1. The trim removed 6 bases at V and 4 bases at J, leaving 6 bases unmatched. The germline V gene encodes CDR1 MNHNS and CDR2 SASEGT. CDR3 length: 13 residues.

The chain's CDR3 is CASSPPGSGVTTEAFF. CDR3 bases: TGTGCCAGCTCACCACCTGGTTCAGGGGTAACCACTGAAGCTTTCTTT. This chain connects TRBV18 to TRBJ1-1; a weak D match, TRBD1 (6 bases). CDR3 length equals 16 residues. Per germline, CDR1 KGHSH and CDR2 LQKENI. Trimming stripped 0 bases from V and 4 bases from J, with 15 bases between.

The chain uses TRBV18 and TRBJ2-1; TRBD1 might be the D (7 bases). The CDR3 has 15 amino acids. The V and J ends lost 4 bases and 4 bases respectively, with 14 bases between them. CDR1 KGHSH and CDR2 LQKENI come from the germline V gene. CDR3 DNA: TGTGCCAGCTCACTAGACAGGGACTTATACAATGAGCAGTTCTTC. Translated, it gives CASSLDRDLYNEQFF.

This chain connects TRBV7-9 to TRBJ2-7; the D is unclear. In germline, CDR1 is SEHNR, CDR2 FQNEAQ (reference sequence). V dropped 5 bases and J dropped 2 bases, with 13 bases sitting between them. The CDR3 contains 14 residues. The CDR3 here is CASSLGRHTYEQYV. The CDR3 coding sequence is TGTGCCAGCAGCCTAGGCAGACATACCTACGAGCAGTACGTC.

The chain joins TRBV7-8 to TRBJ1-1; D is possibly TRBD1 (5 bases). V lost 5 bases and J 1 base, leaving 11 bases between the germline ends. The CDR3 runs 14 residues. Per germline, CDR1 SGHVS and CDR2 FQNEAQ. In nucleotides, the CDR3 is TGTGCCAGCAGCCCCGGACACCAGAACACTGAAGCTTTCTTT. It translates to CASSPGHQNTEAFF.

V is TRBV6-5 and J is TRBJ1-2; D is perhaps TRBD1 (5 bases). The germline V and J ends were trimmed by 4 bases and 4 bases, with 10 bases remaining between them. In germline, CDR1 is MNHEY, CDR2 SVGAGI. The CDR3 contains 13 residues. The CDR3 spells CASSWEGFYGYTF. The CDR3 bases are TGTGCCAGCAGTTGGGAGGGGTTCTATGGCTACACCTTC.

This chain links TRBV2 with TRBJ2-3, with a possible D match to TRBD1 (6 bases). Trimming took 6 bases from V and 4 from J, leaving 17 bases between them. This CDR3 has 15 residues. Germline lookup yields CDR1 SNHLY and CDR2 FYNNEI. CDR3 in DNA: TGTGCCAGCAGCTCGATCGACAGGTGGTCAGATACGCAGTATTTT. It translates to CASSSIDRWSDTQYF.

The table lists this clone with a count of one. The V gene is TRBV19, the J gene TRBJ2-2, with D possibly TRBD2 on 6 matching bases. The germline V gene encodes CDR1 LNHDA and CDR2 SQIVND (reference sequence). V was shortened by 6 bases and J by 0 bases, with 17 bases between the two germline ends. This CDR3 has 17 residues. The CDR3 spells CASRKESAGTNTGELFF. The CDR3 DNA reads as TGTGCCAGTAGAAAGGAATCTGCGGGGACGAACACCGGGGAGCTGTTTTTT.

The rearrangement links TRBV10-2 to TRBJ2-1; 7 bases align to TRBD2. The CDR3 has 15 residues. The trim removed 8 bases at V and 7 bases at J, leaving 14 bases unmatched. The germline gives CDR1 WSHSY, CDR2 SAAADI. CDR3: CASCNPGLVGNEQFF. The CDR3 DNA follows: TGCGCCAGCTGCAACCCTGGACTAGTTGGAAATGAGCAGTTCTTC.

The V gene is TRBV5-4, the J gene TRBJ1-1, with 8 bases fitting TRBD1. CDR3 length: 16 amino acids. V shed 0 bases, J shed 7 bases, and the junction held 11 bases outside the gene matches. The germline V gene encodes CDR1 SGHNT and CDR2 YYREEE (reference sequence). CDR3 amino acids: CASSLVAGGTPNEAFF. The CDR3 bases are TGTGCCAGCAGCTTGGTAGCAGGGGGCACGCCGAATGAAGCTTTCTTT.

This clone was recorded only once. The genes are TRBV18 and TRBJ2-3; the D is unclear. Germline V gene lookup returns CDR1 KGHSH and CDR2 LQKENI. CDR3 length: 13 residues. The V end was cut by 2 bases, the J end by 0 bases, with 3 bases between. CDR3 bases: TGTGCCAGCTCACCAACTAGCACAGATACGCAGTATTTT. This gives the protein CASSPTSTDTQYF.

CDR3 in amino acids: CASSWGELHSYEQYF. CDR3 in DNA: TGTGCCAGCAGTTGGGGGGAGCTTCATTCCTACGAGCAGTACTTC. This chain links TRBV6-5 with TRBJ2-7, with D possibly TRBD2 on 6 matching bases. Germline loops: CDR1 MNHEY, CDR2 SVGAGI. This CDR3 has 15 residues. V was trimmed by 4 bases and J by 1 base, leaving 14 bases between them.

CDR3 in amino acids: CASHHRVNQPQHF. CDR3 nucleotides: TGTGCCAGCCATCACAGGGTGAATCAGCCCCAGCATTTT. This chain connects TRBV19 to TRBJ1-5; perhaps TRBD1 as D (6 bases). This CDR3 contains 13 residues. The germline V gene encodes CDR1 LNHDA and CDR2 SQIVND (reference sequence). V lost 9 bases and J lost 4, with 13 bases in between. Full variable domain (rest looked up from reference TRBV19 and TRBJ1-5): DGGITQSPKYLFRKEGQNVTLSCEQNLNHDAMYWYRQDPGQGLRLIYYSQIVNDFQKGDIAEGYSVSREKKESFPLTVTSAQKNPTAFYLCASHHRVNQPQHFGDGTRLSIL.